This T cell receptor beta chain emerged from a study of shared clonotypes between healthy human individuals. Study findings and constraints: The diversity represented, both genetic and in exposure history, was limited by few donors. The authors expected sequencing depth to affect clonotype sharing among donors.

Comments on this clone: Its antigen is unidentified.

Trimming took 3 bases from V and 4 from J, leaving 10 bases between them. Looked up from germline, CDR1 is KGHSH and CDR2 is LQKENI. This CDR3 spans 14 amino acids. In the original workflow: Because ImmunoSEQ provided only junction sequences with no quality scores, the filtering differed. Clones were read by immunoSEQ multiplex PCR, and TCRdb kept only the in-frame ones, dropping some. V and J calls and clone size come straight from that table; D and trimming were deduced from the DNA. The data show 2 million or so clones, 90% to 95% seen once. Caucasian adults residing in Nashville, Tennessee made up all the donors.

The sample consisted of naive CD4+ T cells sorted from blood. Subset here: CD45RA+ positively selected. The rearrangement uses TRBV18 and TRBJ1-3; tentatively, D is TRBD1 (5 bases). This receptor was obtained from a man between 18 and 35 years old in good health. CDR3 protein: CASSPDSNGNTIYF. For the CDR3, the DNA is TGTGCCAGCTCACCCGACAGTAACGGAAACACCATATATTTT.